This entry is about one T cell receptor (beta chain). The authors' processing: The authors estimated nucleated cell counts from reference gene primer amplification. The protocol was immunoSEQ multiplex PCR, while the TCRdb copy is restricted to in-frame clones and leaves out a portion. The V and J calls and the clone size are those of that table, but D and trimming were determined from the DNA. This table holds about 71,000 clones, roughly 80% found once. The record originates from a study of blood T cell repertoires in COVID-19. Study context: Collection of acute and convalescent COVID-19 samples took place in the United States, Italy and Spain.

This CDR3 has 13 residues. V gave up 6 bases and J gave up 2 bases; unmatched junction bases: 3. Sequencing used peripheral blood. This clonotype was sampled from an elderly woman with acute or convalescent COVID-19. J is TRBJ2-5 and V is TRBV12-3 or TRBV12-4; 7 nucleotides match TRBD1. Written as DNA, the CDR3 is TGTGCCAGCAGCCCGGGACAGCAAGAGACCCAGTACTTC. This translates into CASSPGQQETQYF.